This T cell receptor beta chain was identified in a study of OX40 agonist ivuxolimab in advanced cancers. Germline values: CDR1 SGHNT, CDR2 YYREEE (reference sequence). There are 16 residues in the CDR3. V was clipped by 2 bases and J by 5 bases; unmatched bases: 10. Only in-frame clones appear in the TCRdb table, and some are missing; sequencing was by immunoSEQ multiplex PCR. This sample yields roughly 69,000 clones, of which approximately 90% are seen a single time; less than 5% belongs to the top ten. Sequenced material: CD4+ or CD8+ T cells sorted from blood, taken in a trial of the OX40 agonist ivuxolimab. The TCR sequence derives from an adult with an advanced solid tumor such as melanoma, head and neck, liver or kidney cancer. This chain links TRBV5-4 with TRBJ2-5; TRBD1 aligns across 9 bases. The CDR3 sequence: CASSLADRGLGETQYF. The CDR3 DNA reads TGTGCCAGCAGCTTAGCCGACAGGGGGTTGGGGGAGACCCAGTACTTC.